Sequencing of this T cell receptor (beta chain) was carried out in a study of blood T cell repertoires in COVID-19. The data were produced by immunoSEQ multiplex PCR, yet TCRdb's version contains in-frame clones alone and is incomplete. Of about 120,000 clones detected, 82% appear once; the ten largest clones hold less than 8%. This CDR3 spans 16 amino acids. V was pared by 1 base and J by 1 base, with 0 bases of the junction left unmatched. Germline V gene data show CDR1 as SGHVS and CDR2 as FQNEAQ. Material for sequencing was peripheral blood. This TCR derives from a man between 65 and 79 years old with acute or convalescent COVID-19. This sequence joins TRBV7-8 and TRBJ2-2, with 10 bases lining up with TRBD2. CDR3 nucleotides: TGTGCCAGCAGCTTAGGGACTAGCGGGAACACCGGGGAGCTGTTTTTT. This sequence encodes CASSLGTSGNTGELFF.